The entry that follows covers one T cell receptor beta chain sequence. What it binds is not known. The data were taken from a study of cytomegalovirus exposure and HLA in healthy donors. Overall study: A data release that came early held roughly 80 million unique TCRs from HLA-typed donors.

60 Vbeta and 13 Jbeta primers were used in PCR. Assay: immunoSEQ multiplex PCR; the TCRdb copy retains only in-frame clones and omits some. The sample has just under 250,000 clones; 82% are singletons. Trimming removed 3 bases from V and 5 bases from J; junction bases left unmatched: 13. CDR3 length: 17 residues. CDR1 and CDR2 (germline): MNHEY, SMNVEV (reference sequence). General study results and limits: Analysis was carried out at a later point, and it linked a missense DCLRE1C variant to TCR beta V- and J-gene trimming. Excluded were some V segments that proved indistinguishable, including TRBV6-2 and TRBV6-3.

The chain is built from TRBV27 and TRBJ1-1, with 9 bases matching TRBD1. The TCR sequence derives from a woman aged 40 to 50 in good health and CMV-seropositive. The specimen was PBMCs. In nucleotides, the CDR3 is TGTGCCAGCAGTTTTACTACCGGGACAGGGATTATGACTGAAGCTTTCTTT. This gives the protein CASSFTTGTGIMTEAFF.